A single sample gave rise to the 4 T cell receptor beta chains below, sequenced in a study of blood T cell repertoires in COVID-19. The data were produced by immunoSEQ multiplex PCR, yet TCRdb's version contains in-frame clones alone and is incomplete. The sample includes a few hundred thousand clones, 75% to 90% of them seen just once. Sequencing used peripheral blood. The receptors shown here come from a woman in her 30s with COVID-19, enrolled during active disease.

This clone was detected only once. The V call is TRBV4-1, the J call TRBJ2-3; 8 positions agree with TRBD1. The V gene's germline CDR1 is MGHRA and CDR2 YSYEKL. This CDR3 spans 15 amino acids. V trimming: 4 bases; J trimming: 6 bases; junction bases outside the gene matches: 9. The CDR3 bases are TGCGCCAGCAGCCCAGGGGGCGGGACGTACGATACGCAGTATTTT. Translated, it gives CASSPGGGTYDTQYF.

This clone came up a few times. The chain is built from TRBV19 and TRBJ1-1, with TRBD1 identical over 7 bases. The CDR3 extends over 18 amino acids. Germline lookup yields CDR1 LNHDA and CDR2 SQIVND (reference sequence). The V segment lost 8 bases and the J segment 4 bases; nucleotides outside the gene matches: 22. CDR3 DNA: TGTGCCAGTCAATTGGAACAGGGGCGGTTGTCCGGGGGCACTGAAGCTTTCTTT. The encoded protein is CASQLEQGRLSGGTEAFF.

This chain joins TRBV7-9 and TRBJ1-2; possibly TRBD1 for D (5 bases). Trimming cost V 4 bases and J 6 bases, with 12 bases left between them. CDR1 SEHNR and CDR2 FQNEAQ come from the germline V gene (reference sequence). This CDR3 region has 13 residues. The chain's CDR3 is CASSSTGAHGYTF. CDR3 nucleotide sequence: TGTGCCAGCAGCTCCACAGGTGCACATGGCTACACCTTC. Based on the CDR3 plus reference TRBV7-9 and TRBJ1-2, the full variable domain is DTGVSQNPRHKITKRGQNVTFRCDPISEHNRLYWYRQTLGQGPEFLTYFQNEAQLEKSRLLSDRFSAERPKGSFSTLEIQRTEQGDSAMYLCASSSTGAHGYTFGSGTRLTVV.

CDR3 sequence reads: CASSPTSSPLYEQYF. CDR3 nucleotides: TGCGCCAGCAGCCCGACTAGTTCCCCTCTCTACGAGCAGTACTTC. This sequence joins TRBV5-1 and TRBJ2-7; possible D gene TRBD2, 6 bases. The CDR3 loop spans 15 amino acids. The V gene lost 4 bases and the J gene lost 3 bases, with 17 bases spanning the gap. Germline loops: CDR1 SGHRS, CDR2 YFSETQ.